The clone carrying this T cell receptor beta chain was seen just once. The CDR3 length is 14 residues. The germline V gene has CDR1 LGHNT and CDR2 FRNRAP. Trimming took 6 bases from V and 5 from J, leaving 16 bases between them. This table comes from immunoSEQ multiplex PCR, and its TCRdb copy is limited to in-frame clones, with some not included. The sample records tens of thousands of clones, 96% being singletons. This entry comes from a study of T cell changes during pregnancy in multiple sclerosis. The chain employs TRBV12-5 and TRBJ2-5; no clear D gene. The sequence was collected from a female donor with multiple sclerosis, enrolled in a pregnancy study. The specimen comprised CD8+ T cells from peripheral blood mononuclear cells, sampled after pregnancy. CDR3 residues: CASGSWASMETQYF. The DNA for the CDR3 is TGTGCTAGTGGCTCCTGGGCCAGTATGGAGACCCAGTACTTC.